This T cell receptor beta chain was recorded in a study of memory CD4+ T cells and cytomegalovirus serostatus. Study-level points and caveats: Suggested: most of the CMV-linked TCR signature lies in CD4+ memory cells.

This CDR3 is 11 amino acids long. Germline values: CDR1 MDHEN, CDR2 SYDVKM. The V end was cut by 8 bases, the J end by 8 bases, with 12 bases between. Profiled with immunoSEQ multiplex PCR; TCRdb holds only in-frame clones, not every one. Of around 53,000 clones detected, 70% to 85% appear once; the ten largest clones hold around 0.83%. The sort gate was single viable CD3+CD4+CD8-CD45RO+ cells for memory CD4+ T cells. CD4+ T cells were isolated by positive magnetic selection. Of note for this clone: Its antigen is unknown.

This clonotype was obtained from an adult in good health and CMV-seronegative. The sequenced sample consisted of memory CD4+ T cells from blood. The rearrangement joins TRBV28 to TRBJ1-2; D is undetermined. CDR3 nucleotides: TGTGCCAGCGGGCCCACAAGGGGCTACACCTTC. Its translation is CASGPTRGYTF.